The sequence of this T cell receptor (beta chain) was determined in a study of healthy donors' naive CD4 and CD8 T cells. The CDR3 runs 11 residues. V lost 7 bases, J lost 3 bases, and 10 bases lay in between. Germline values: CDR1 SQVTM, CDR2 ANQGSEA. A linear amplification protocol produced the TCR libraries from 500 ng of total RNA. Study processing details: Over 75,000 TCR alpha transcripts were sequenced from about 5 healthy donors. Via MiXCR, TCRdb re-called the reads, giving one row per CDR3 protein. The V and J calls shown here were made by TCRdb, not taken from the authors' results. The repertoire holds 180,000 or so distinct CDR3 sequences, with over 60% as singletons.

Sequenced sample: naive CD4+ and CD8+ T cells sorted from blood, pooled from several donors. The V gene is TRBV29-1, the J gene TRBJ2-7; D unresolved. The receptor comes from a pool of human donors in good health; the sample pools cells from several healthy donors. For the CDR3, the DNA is TGCAGCGCTAGGGATTACTACGAGCAGTACTTC. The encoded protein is CSARDYYEQYF.